The 32 T cell receptor beta chains below all came from one sample that was sequenced in a study of shared clonotypes between healthy human individuals. The repertoire was sequenced with immunoSEQ multiplex PCR; TCRdb's copy has only in-frame clones and lacks some. The sample yields over 2,000,000 clones, 80% to 95% seen once. Cells designated naive CD8 were CD45RO-negative and were positively selected for CCR7, with terminally differentiated effector memory CD45RA+ cells excluded. The specimen sequenced was naive CD8+ T cells from PBMCs. These receptors were collected from a man aged 18 to 35 in good health. Some clones in this sample may be carry-over from other donors' samples.

The chain joins TRBV27 to TRBJ2-7; D is possibly TRBD2 (6 bases). Per germline, CDR1 MNHEY and CDR2 SMNVEV (reference sequence). The V end was cut by 7 bases, the J end by 6 bases, with 10 bases between. CDR3 length equals 11 residues. CDR3 loop: CASNREPEQYF. CDR3 DNA sequence: TGTGCCAGCAACCGGGAGCCCGAGCAGTACTTC.

Here the CDR3 reads CASRTGTSVAWTQYF. CDR3 DNA sequence: TGTGCCAGCAGAACCGGGACTAGCGTTGCTTGGACCCAGTACTTC. This chain joins TRBV6-5 and TRBJ2-5, with TRBD2 identical over 10 bases. The CDR3 extends over 15 amino acids. Trimming took 6 bases from V and 7 from J; bases not matched to a gene: 11. CDR1 is MNHEY, CDR2 SVGAGI, per germline.

This clone is a singleton in its sample. The chain has TRBV28 and TRBJ2-3; D may be TRBD2 (6 bases). The CDR3 length is 16 residues. Trimming stripped 5 bases from V and 2 bases from J, with 17 bases between. Germline V lookup: CDR1 MDHEN, CDR2 SYDVKM. The CDR3, as DNA: TGTGCCAGCAGTCTAAGGCCGGGACTTGTCACAGATACGCAGTATTTT. This codes for CASSLRPGLVTDTQYF.

With regard to this clone: The same CDR3 arises from other DNA sequences in this sample as well. The chain carries TRBV7-9 and TRBJ1-2; possibly TRBD1 for D (5 bases). The CDR3 consists of 15 residues. V was cut by 3 bases and J by 2 bases, with 13 bases left in between. Germline V lookup: CDR1 SEHNR, CDR2 FQNEAQ (reference sequence). CDR3: CASSLGTGNNYGYTF. The CDR3 coding sequence is TGTGCCAGCAGCTTGGGAACAGGAAACAACTATGGCTACACCTTC.

The chain uses TRBV27 and TRBJ2-7, with 12 nucleotides matching TRBD2. Germline CDR1 is MNHEY and CDR2 is SMNVEV (reference sequence). With V trimmed by 3 bases and J by 5 bases, 2 bases remained unmatched. The CDR3 consists of 14 residues. CDR3 amino acids: CASSLTSGSHEQYF. The CDR3 coding sequence is TGTGCCAGCAGTTTGACTAGCGGGAGCCACGAGCAGTACTTC.

The gene calls are TRBV15 and TRBJ2-2, with D perhaps matching TRBD1 (6 bases). The CDR3 runs 16 residues. V gave up 3 bases and J gave up 3 bases, with 14 bases separating them. CDR1 and CDR2 (germline): LNHNV, YYDKDF (reference sequence). The CDR3 is CATSRGAGADTGELFF. The CDR3 bases are TGTGCCACCAGCAGGGGGGCAGGGGCAGACACCGGGGAGCTGTTTTTT.

The chain combines TRBV6-5 with TRBJ2-5; D is uncertain. Between the trimmed V and J ends, which lost 5 bases and 1 base, there was a span of 14 bases. The CDR3 has 15 residues. Germline V gene lookup returns CDR1 MNHEY and CDR2 SVGAGI. This CDR3 is CASSPRTVIQETQYF. The CDR3 bases are TGTGCCAGCAGTCCCCGGACGGTGATCCAAGAGACCCAGTACTTC.

V usage is TRBV27 and J usage is TRBJ1-2; perhaps TRBD1 as D (5 bases). CDR3 size: 15 residues. Germline CDR1 and CDR2: MNHEY and SMNVEV (reference sequence). Trimming stripped 3 bases from V and 4 bases from J, with 15 bases between. CDR3 in amino acids: CASSFTLAGTYGYTF. DNA for the CDR3: TGTGCCAGCAGTTTCACTCTGGCAGGGACCTATGGCTACACCTTC.

The chain is built from TRBV13 and TRBJ1-1; D gene unclear. From germline, CDR1 is PRHDT and CDR2 FYEKMQ (reference sequence). The CDR3 consists of 15 residues. V was pared by 5 bases and J by 0 bases, with 13 bases between. The CDR3 protein is CASSAGGMLNTEAFF. The CDR3 DNA reads as TGTGCCAGCAGCGCCGGTGGGATGCTGAACACTGAAGCTTTCTTT. Combining the CDR3 with reference TRBV13 and TRBJ1-1 gives the whole variable domain AAGVIQSPRHLIKEKRETATLKCYPIPRHDTVYWYQQGPGQDPQFLISFYEKMQSDKGSIPDRFSAQQFSDYHSELNMSSLELGDSALYFCASSAGGMLNTEAFFGQGTRLTVV.

This rearrangement joins TRBV4-1 to TRBJ1-1; no clear D. Germline values: CDR1 MGHRA, CDR2 YSYEKL. The V gene lost 3 bases and the J gene lost 1 base, with 9 bases spanning the gap. The length of the CDR3 is 14 residues. CDR3 amino acids: CASSHRTANTEAFF. The CDR3 DNA sequence: TGCGCCAGCAGCCATCGGACGGCGAACACTGAAGCTTTCTTT.

The CDR3 spells CASSLPLGREGYEQYF. CDR3 nucleotide sequence: TGTGCCAGCAGTTTGCCGCTCGGAAGGGAGGGGTACGAGCAGTACTTC. This rearrangement joins TRBV28 to TRBJ2-7; 7 bases match TRBD2. The CDR3 loop spans 16 amino acids. CDR1 and CDR2 from the germline V gene are MDHEN and SYDVKM. J lost 4 bases, V lost 3 bases, and 12 bases had no gene match.

The chain is built from TRBV4-1 and TRBJ1-1; the match to TRBD1 covers 9 bases. Germline V gene lookup returns CDR1 MGHRA and CDR2 YSYEKL. J gave up 0 bases and V 4 bases, and 15 bases lay outside the gene matches. This CDR3 contains 19 residues. In nucleotides, the CDR3 is TGCGCCAGCAGCCCACCTAACAGGGGGCGATACACCTTGAACACTGAAGCTTTCTTT. This sequence encodes CASSPPNRGRYTLNTEAFF.

The sample holds one count of this clone. In DNA, the CDR3 is TGCGCCAGCAGTGAGTCTTCCGGGTGGGACGGCGAGCAGTACTTC. It specifies CASSESSGWDGEQYF. This rearrangement joins TRBV10-2 to TRBJ2-7; the D gene could be TRBD1 or TRBD2 (5 bases each). V was pared by 0 bases and J by 6 bases, with 15 bases between. The CDR3 consists of 15 residues. Germline lookup yields CDR1 WSHSY and CDR2 SAAADI.

The CDR3 region is CASSIATGGEAFF. CDR3 sequence (DNA): TGTGCCAGTAGTATAGCTACCGGAGGTGAAGCTTTCTTT. V is TRBV19 and J is TRBJ1-1; D not certain. The CDR3 length is 13 residues. V dropped 1 base and J dropped 7 bases, with 10 bases sitting between them. The germline CDR1 and CDR2 sequences are LNHDA and SQIVND (reference sequence).

V is TRBV28 and J is TRBJ2-7, with TRBD1 identical over 10 bases. Germline CDR1 is MDHEN and CDR2 is SYDVKM. The CDR3 length is 15 residues. After removal of 1 base from V and 6 bases from J, the junction contained 6 bases not matched to a gene. CDR3 coding DNA: TGTGCCAGCAGTTTATTTCTGGGACAGGGGACCGAGCAGTACTTC. This encodes CASSLFLGQGTEQYF.

V and J are TRBV5-6 and TRBJ2-1, with D unresolved. V lost 3 bases, J lost 9 bases, and 10 bases lay in between. The CDR3 length is 12 residues. Germline loops: CDR1 SGHDT, CDR2 YYEEEE. The CDR3: CASSSFMSEQFF. CDR3 DNA: TGTGCCAGCAGCTCCTTTATGTCTGAGCAGTTCTTC.

This chain joins TRBV4-1 and TRBJ2-7; perhaps TRBD2 as D (6 bases). The CDR3 is 17 residues long. Germline V CDR1 and CDR2: MGHRA, YSYEKL. Trimming pared 0 bases from V and 0 bases from J, leaving 15 bases between. CDR3: CASSQDRLQRVSYEQYF. The CDR3 nucleotides read TGCGCCAGCAGCCAAGATCGCCTCCAGCGGGTCTCCTACGAGCAGTACTTC.

The chain has TRBV28 and TRBJ2-7; possibly TRBD2 for D (5 bases). CDR1 and CDR2 from the germline V gene are MDHEN and SYDVKM. Trimming left V 0 bases short and J 3 bases short, with 12 bases between. The CDR3 covers 15 residues. The CDR3 bases are TGTGCCAGCAGTTTATGGTCTAGCACCGACTACGAGCAGTACTTC. This gives the protein CASSLWSSTDYEQYF.

The rearrangement links TRBV5-1 to TRBJ1-2; 10 nucleotides line up with TRBD1. The CDR3 has 15 amino acids. Germline assignment: CDR1 SGHRS and CDR2 YFSETQ. V was pared by 4 bases and J by 6 bases, with 9 bases of the junction left unmatched. CDR3 coding DNA: TGCGCCAGCAGCGGGGGACAGGGGCCCGCGGATGGCTACACCTTC. It yields the protein CASSGGQGPADGYTF.

The chain joins TRBV27 to TRBJ2-3, with D possibly TRBD1 on 6 matching bases. The V end lost 3 bases, the J end lost 1 base, and 8 bases lay between the germline ends. This CDR3 contains 14 residues. Germline V gene sequence: CDR1 MNHEY, CDR2 SMNVEV (reference sequence). CDR3 protein: CASSFRTGTDTQYF. The CDR3 region has the DNA TGTGCCAGCAGTTTCAGGACAGGCACAGATACGCAGTATTTT.

The chain has TRBV7-9 and TRBJ2-3; D gene uncertain. From germline, CDR1 is SEHNR and CDR2 FQNEAQ (reference sequence). CDR3 length: 14 amino acids. V was clipped by 4 bases and J by 6 bases, with 14 bases between them. CDR3 protein: CASSYIGIADTQYF. CDR3 sequence (DNA): TGTGCCAGCAGCTATATTGGGATCGCGGATACGCAGTATTTT.

J is TRBJ2-2 and V is TRBV29-1, with TRBD1 matching 9 bases. Germline V gives CDR1 SQVTM, CDR2 ANQGSEA. With 4 bases clipped from V and 2 bases from J, the junction kept 2 bases outside the gene matches. The CDR3 covers 14 residues. The CDR3 region has the DNA TGCAGCGTTGGGGGACAGGGAAACACCGGGGAGCTGTTTTTT. Encoded protein: CSVGGQGNTGELFF.

The chain recombines TRBV7-8 with TRBJ2-1; 8 bases line up with TRBD2. Per the germline V gene, CDR1 is SGHVS and CDR2 is FQNEAQ. CDR3 length: 14 amino acids. The V gene end was trimmed by 0 bases and the J gene end by 8 bases; junction bases not matched to a gene: 3. CDR3 bases: TGTGCCAGCAGCTTAGCGCTAGCGGGTCATGAGCAGTTCTTC. This encodes CASSLALAGHEQFF.

V and J are TRBV5-1 and TRBJ2-7; 7 bases line up with TRBD1. The CDR3 totals 14 residues. Losses at the gene ends were 2 bases for V and 2 bases for J; bases not matched to a gene: 4. Germline values: CDR1 SGHRS, CDR2 YFSETQ. The CDR3 protein is CASSLSGTAYEQYF. The CDR3 bases are TGCGCCAGCAGCTTATCCGGGACAGCCTACGAGCAGTACTTC.

This clone was seen once. Other DNA sequences of this sample code for an identical CDR3. DNA of the CDR3: TGTGCCAGCAGCGTAGACAGGAATGAGCAGTTCTTC. Protein product: CASSVDRNEQFF. The V and J genes are TRBV9 and TRBJ2-1; tentatively, D is TRBD1 (5 bases). CDR3 length: 12 amino acids. Trimming shortened V by 0 bases and J by 7 bases, and 5 bases separated the two germline ends. The germline CDR1 and CDR2 sequences are SGDLS and YYNGEE.

As for this clone: This CDR3 is also generated by other DNA sequences in the sample. The CDR3 coding sequence is TGTGCCAGCAGCCTCGTTGCGAACACTGAAGCTTTCTTT. Amino acid sequence: CASSLVANTEAFF. The chain carries TRBV11-2 and TRBJ1-1; D ambiguous. V lost 5 bases and J 1 base, leaving 8 bases between the germline ends. CDR3 size: 13 residues. Germline values: CDR1 SGHAT, CDR2 FQNNGV. Combining the CDR3 with reference TRBV11-2 and TRBJ1-1 gives the whole variable domain EAGVAQSPRYKIIEKRQSVAFWCNPISGHATLYWYQQILGQGPKLLIQFQNNGVVDDSQLPKDRFSAERLKGVDSTLKIQPAKLEDSAVYLCASSLVANTEAFFGQGTRLTVV.

Turning to this clone: At the DNA level, this CDR3 is encoded by other sequences in the same sample as well. This chain uses TRBV27 with TRBJ1-5, with a possible D match to TRBD1 (5 bases). The ends were cut back, 3 bases at V and 2 bases at J, with 8 bases in the middle. This CDR3 is built from 14 residues. Per the germline V gene, CDR1 is MNHEY and CDR2 is SMNVEV (reference sequence). This CDR3 reads CASSFGTGNQPQHF. CDR3 in DNA: TGTGCCAGCAGTTTCGGGACGGGCAATCAGCCCCAGCATTTT.

This sequence joins TRBV5-8 and TRBJ1-5, with D possibly matching TRBD1 (6 bases). Looked up from germline, CDR1 is SGHTS and CDR2 is YDEGEE. The CDR3 is 14 residues long. V gave up 2 bases and J gave up 7 bases, with 13 bases separating them. This chain's CDR3 is CASSFLSGGQPQHF. The DNA for the CDR3 is TGTGCCAGCAGCTTCTTATCCGGGGGCCAGCCCCAGCATTTT.

CDR3 bases: TGTGCCAGCAGCACAGGGACTAGCGGGCACAATGAGCAGTTCTTC. It codes for CASSTGTSGHNEQFF. The chain recombines TRBV7-9 with TRBJ2-1; 12 bases are a match to TRBD2. The CDR3 sequence is 15 residues long. J lost 5 bases, V lost 5 bases, and 4 bases had no gene match. CDR1 and CDR2 from the germline V gene are SEHNR and FQNEAQ (reference sequence).

This clone was recorded a few times. This chain joins TRBV5-1 and TRBJ1-5, with D uncertain. Germline CDR1 is SGHRS and CDR2 is YFSETQ. There are 14 residues in the CDR3. V was clipped by 3 bases and J by 4 bases, with 11 bases between them. For the CDR3, the DNA is TGCGCCAGCAGCTCCGCGGACCAGAATCAGCCCCAGCATTTT. Amino acids: CASSSADQNQPQHF.

The genes are TRBV27 and TRBJ1-5, with 8 bases fitting TRBD1. J was trimmed by 7 bases and V by 6 bases; bases with no gene match: 8. CDR3 length: 14 amino acids. Germline CDR1 reads MNHEY; CDR2 reads SMNVEV (reference sequence). CDR3 DNA sequence: TGTGCCAGCAGATCGGGACAGGTTGGACAGCCCCAGCATTTT. Translating gives CASRSGQVGQPQHF.

This clone was recorded only once. This may be a read error: a much more frequent sequence differs by one nucleotide. The chain combines TRBV7-9 with TRBJ2-7; no clear D gene. The length of the CDR3 is 11 residues. Germline lookup yields CDR1 SEHNR and CDR2 FQNEAQ (reference sequence). V gave up 3 bases and J gave up 2 bases, with 2 bases separating them. In DNA, the CDR3 is TGTGCCAGCAGCTTCGCCTACGAGCAGTACTTC. Residues: CASSFAYEQYF.